This TCR beta chain appears in the sequencing data of a study of cytomegalovirus exposure and HLA in healthy donors. Study conclusions and caveats: Some V segments (TRBV6-2 and TRBV6-3 among them) were excluded as indistinguishable. As a later analysis revealed, the rate of TCR association differed by HLA locus, with DRB1 most and HLA-C fewest. TCR beta V- and J-gene trimming was later associated with a missense DCLRE1C variant.

J was trimmed by 4 bases and V by 4 bases; bases with no gene match: 5. This CDR3 spans 15 amino acids. The germline gives CDR1 MNHEY, CDR2 SVGAGI. PCR primers comprised 60 Vbeta and 13 Jbeta primers. Original processing methods: Unique TCR beta chains totaled some 78 million in a later count, with around 11 million of them shared. Assay used: immunoSEQ multiplex PCR; TCRdb lists only in-frame clones, some missing. The V and J calls and clone size come from that table; D and trimming were worked out from the DNA. The data show 140,000 or so clones, around 74% seen once. Note on this clone: Its antigen is not identified.

The clonotype comes from a man between 18 and 35 years old in good health and CMV-seropositive. V and J are TRBV6-5 and TRBJ2-3; TRBD2 aligns across 10 bases. The material sequenced was PBMCs. The chain's CDR3 is CASSSWTSGADTQYF. Here the CDR3 DNA reads TGTGCCAGCAGTTCCTGGACTAGCGGCGCAGATACGCAGTATTTT.